This is a list of T cell receptor beta chains from one sample in a study of cytomegalovirus exposure and HLA in healthy donors. Clones were read by immunoSEQ multiplex PCR, and TCRdb kept only the in-frame ones, dropping some. The sample consists of about 200,000 clones, around 84% of them appearing once. Sequencing was carried out using PBMCs. These receptors came from a woman aged 25-40 years in good health and CMV-seropositive. Each CDR3 is given with its conserved first and last residue. Fields, in order: CDR3 DNA, CDR3 protein, J gene, V gene, clone size, D gene. D genes are given only for firm matches. The listing skips clone size in some rows; elsewhere it reads once, few, many or a size class.

TGTGCCAGCAGCTTAGTTGGTGGCGCGGGAGGGTCAGCAGATACGCAGTATTTT CASSLVGGAGGSADTQYF TRBJ2-3 TRBV7-6 . TRBD2
TGTGCCAGTAGTATAGGTATGGGGGACACCTATGGCTACACCTTC CASSIGMGDTYGYTF TRBJ1-2 TRBV19 . .
TGTGCCAGCAGCAAAGCGGGAGGGCCCCCAAATGAGCAGTTCTTC CASSKAGGPPNEQFF TRBJ2-1 TRBV9 . TRBD2
TGTGCCAGCAGCACTAGCGGTAGCTACGAGCAGTACTTC CASSTSGSYEQYF TRBJ2-7 TRBV7-2 . TRBD2
TGTGCCAGCTCACCAGATAGGGGTGGCTACACCTTC CASSPDRGGYTF TRBJ1-2 TRBV18 few .
TGTGCCAGCAGTACTGGGGCGCACAGCCCCCACGAGCAGTACTTC CASSTGAHSPHEQYF TRBJ2-7 TRBV6-5 . .
TGTGCCAGCAGTTCGAGGACCGGGACTAGCACAGATACGCAGTATTTT CASSSRTGTSTDTQYF TRBJ2-3 TRBV6-6 . .
TGTGCCAGCAGTGAAGTGGGGACAGTAAACATTCAGTACTTC CASSEVGTVNIQYF TRBJ2-4 TRBV6-1 . TRBD1
TGTGCCTGGAGGTTCTGGGACAGGGTGTTGGTGGGAAACACCATATATTTT CAWRFWDRVLVGNTIYF TRBJ1-3 TRBV30 . TRBD1
TGCGCCAGCAGCCCGGAGGGAGGGGAGCTTTATAACTATGGCTACACCTTC CASSPEGGELYNYGYTF TRBJ1-2 TRBV5-1 . .
TGTGCCAGCAGCCTACAGGGTCAGGAGACCCAGTACTTC CASSLQGQETQYF TRBJ2-5 TRBV6-5 . .
TGCGCCAGCAGCCTACAAGGACAGGGAACCTACGAGCAGTACTTC CASSLQGQGTYEQYF TRBJ2-7 TRBV5-1 . TRBD1
TGTGCCAGCAGCCAAGTAGATAGGGGGCGCGTGGAGACCCAGTACTTC CASSQVDRGRVETQYF TRBJ2-5 TRBV4-2 once TRBD1
TGTGCCAGCAGTTCCATTGGACAGGGTAGGGCTGAAGCTTTCTTT CASSSIGQGRAEAFF TRBJ1-1 TRBV25-1 . TRBD1
TGTGCCAGCTCACCAGTGGCAGGGGGTACCTACGAGCAGTACTTC CASSPVAGGTYEQYF TRBJ2-7 TRBV18 many TRBD1
TGTGCCAGCAGTTTCCAGGGTCTGAACACTGAAGCTTTCTTT CASSFQGLNTEAFF TRBJ1-1 TRBV28 . .
TGTGCCAGCAGCTTAGGGACAGGGAGCACAGATACGCAGTATTTT CASSLGTGSTDTQYF TRBJ2-3 TRBV7-9 . TRBD1
TGTGCCAGCAGTTCACAGTCGGAGGGTTACGAGCAGTACTTC CASSSQSEGYEQYF TRBJ2-7 TRBV2 few .
TGTGCCAGCAGCTGGACAGGGGTCTATGGCTACACCTTC CASSWTGVYGYTF TRBJ1-2 TRBV6-5 once TRBD1
TGTGCCAGCAGCACAGGGTTCGCCTACGAGCAGTACTTC CASSTGFAYEQYF TRBJ2-7 TRBV6-1 . .
TGTGCCAGCAGTGAAACAGTCAACTCCTACGAGCAGTACTTC CASSETVNSYEQYF TRBJ2-7 TRBV2 once .
TGTGCCAGCAGCCACCGACAGGGAACTTCCTACGAGCAGTACTTC CASSHRQGTSYEQYF TRBJ2-7 TRBV6-6 . TRBD1
TGTGCCAGTAGCACCTCTGACAGGGGAAATCAGCCCCAGCATTTT CASSTSDRGNQPQHF TRBJ1-5 TRBV19 . TRBD1
TGTGCCAGCAGGACGGACAGAAATCAGCCCCAGCATTTT CASRTDRNQPQHF TRBJ1-5 TRBV27 . .
TGTGCCAGCAGGCCCCCGGACAGACTTTCCTACGAGCAGTACTTC CASRPPDRLSYEQYF TRBJ2-7 TRBV28 . .
TGTGCCAGCAGTGGGACAGGGGGACAAGAGACCCAGTACTTC CASSGTGGQETQYF TRBJ2-5 TRBV6-1 . TRBD1
TGTGCCAGCAGCCAAGAACCCGGGACAGGGGACACAGATACGCAGTATTTT CASSQEPGTGDTDTQYF TRBJ2-3 TRBV4-2 few TRBD1
TGTGCCAGCAGCCCGACTGCGACTTGGACAGGGGGGCCCTCCTACGAGCAGTACTTC CASSPTATWTGGPSYEQYF TRBJ2-7 TRBV27 . TRBD1
TGCAGCGTTAGATTGACTAGCCGGGAGACCCAGTACTTC CSVRLTSRETQYF TRBJ2-5 TRBV29-1 . TRBD2
TGTGCCAGTAGTATACCAGGTGATCCCTACTATGGCTACACCTTC CASSIPGDPYYGYTF TRBJ1-2 TRBV19 . .
TGTGCCAGCAGCTTGGCAGGGGGCCGAACCGGGGAGCTGTTTTTT CASSLAGGRTGELFF TRBJ2-2 TRBV5-6 . TRBD1
TGTGCCAGTAGCTTGACAGGGGGCCAGCCCCAGCATTTT CASSLTGGQPQHF TRBJ1-5 TRBV19 . TRBD1
TGTGCCAGCAGCCCTCAGTCAGACTACTATGGCTACACCTTC CASSPQSDYYGYTF TRBJ1-2 TRBV9 . .
TGCAGCGTTAGGTTCTGGTCGGGAGAGACCCAGTACTTC CSVRFWSGETQYF TRBJ2-5 TRBV29-1 . .
TGTGCCAGCAGGGAACAGACAACTAATGAAAAACTGTTTTTT CASREQTTNEKLFF TRBJ1-4 TRBV6-1 few .
TGTGCCAGCAGTTACGCGGGACAGCCCCAGCATTTT CASSYAGQPQHF TRBJ1-5 TRBV6-5 few .
TGTGCCAGCAGTCATTCGGGGATAGAGACCCAGTACTTC CASSHSGIETQYF TRBJ2-5 TRBV9 . .
TGTGCCAGCAGCCAACTGGCCTCCTACGAGCAGTACTTC CASSQLASYEQYF TRBJ2-7 TRBV14 . .
TGCAGCGTTGAGAGCGGAGATAACTCTGGGGCCAACGTCCTGACTTTC CSVESGDNSGANVLTF TRBJ2-6 TRBV29-1 . .
TGCGCCAGCAGCTTGGGCGGTACGGGGGGGATGATCTACGAGCAGTACTTC CASSLGGTGGMIYEQYF TRBJ2-7 TRBV5-1 once TRBD2
TGTGCCAGCAGCCGGACAGGGGAGTATGGCTACACCTTC CASSRTGEYGYTF TRBJ1-2 TRBV5-4 once TRBD1
TGTGCCAGCAGCTCTCTCCGGGACACCTACTATGGCTACACCTTC CASSSLRDTYYGYTF TRBJ1-2 TRBV7-9 . .
TGTGCCAGCAGCTTAGGAGTGGGGGCAGCCTACGAGCAGTACTTC CASSLGVGAAYEQYF TRBJ2-7 TRBV11-2 . .
TGTGCCAGCAGTCTTGGGACTAGCGGGAGGGCGACCGGGGAGCTGTTTTTT CASSLGTSGRATGELFF TRBJ2-2 TRBV9 few TRBD2
TGCAGCGTTGAACCGACAGCGGGCACTGAAGCTTTCTTT CSVEPTAGTEAFF TRBJ1-1 TRBV29-1 . .
TGTGCCAGCAGTGAAGACGCTTATTGGGGGGTCGATGGCTACACCTTC CASSEDAYWGVDGYTF TRBJ1-2 TRBV2 . .
TGTGCCAGCATACCATCGACAGGCGTCTACGAGCAGTACTTC CASIPSTGVYEQYF TRBJ2-7 TRBV6-9 few .
TGTGCCAGCAGTAACCGGGACAGGGGGGGCGGCTACACCTTC CASSNRDRGGGYTF TRBJ1-2 TRBV6-6 . TRBD1
TGCAGTGCTGTATCGGTAGATGAGCAGTTCTTC CSAVSVDEQFF TRBJ2-1 TRBV20-1 few .
TGTGCCAGCAGCTCCACTAGCGGGAGTGGGGAGCTGTTTTTT CASSSTSGSGELFF TRBJ2-2 TRBV6-6 . TRBD2
TGTGCCAGCAGCTTGGCCATCCAAGAGACCCAGTACTTC CASSLAIQETQYF TRBJ2-5 TRBV7-6 . .
TGCAGCGTTGAAGTCGACACCTCCTACGAGCAGTACTTC CSVEVDTSYEQYF TRBJ2-7 TRBV29-1 . .
TGTGCCAGTTGCGACAACTCCTACGAGCAGTACTTC CASCDNSYEQYF TRBJ2-7 TRBV11-2 few .
TGTGCCAGTACTCGCATTGGGACAGGGGTTGCTGAGCAGTTCTTC CASTRIGTGVAEQFF TRBJ2-1 TRBV19 . TRBD1
TGCGCCAGCAGCCTCTTTTTCGGGGGGACAGATACGCAGTATTTT CASSLFFGGTDTQYF TRBJ2-3 TRBV5-1 . TRBD2
TGTGCCAGCAGTTACTCGGTGGGGCGAACTGAAGCTTTCTTT CASSYSVGRTEAFF TRBJ1-1 TRBV6-5 few .
TGCGCCAGCAGCCAAGATCTTAACAATCAGCCCCAGCATTTT CASSQDLNNQPQHF TRBJ1-5 TRBV4-1 . .